This T cell receptor beta chain came from a study of T cell repertoires in cytomegalovirus infection. This clonotype was recorded at least ten times. What it binds is unknown. Study findings and constraints: Cumulated frequencies of public TCR beta families served to identify carriers of CMV plus the relevant HLA.

TCRdb fed the reads into MiXCR, producing one record per CDR3 protein. The sample lists more than 350,000 distinct CDR3 sequences, roughly 30% occurring once. Germline-derived CDR1 and CDR2 are MDHEN and SYDVKM. V trimming: 4 bases; J trimming: 4 bases; junction bases outside the gene matches: 9. CDR3 length equals 15 residues. The rearrangement uses TRBV28 and TRBJ2-5; the match to TRBD2 covers 7 bases. The sequence was collected from a human donor in good health (CMV status not recorded). Some clones in this sample may be carry-over from other donors' samples. The sequencing input was PBMCs. The DNA for the CDR3 is TGTGCCAGCAGTTACCGTGGGGGGGTGGGAGAGACCCAGTACTTC. It specifies CASSYRGGVGETQYF.